Below are 29 T cell receptor beta chains sequenced from a single sample in a study of brain T cells in children with intractable seizures. Repertoires were generated with immunoSEQ multiplex PCR, while TCRdb's copy carries only in-frame clones and drops some. Among 340,000 or so clones, over 85% were seen once, and the ten largest hold 5% to 7%. The time point is: blood from clinic visit 5 months post-surgery; TSC patient then seizure free. The sample in question was peripheral blood, obtained more than 4 months after surgery. The receptors stem from a boy in the first two years of life with tuberous sclerosis and intractable seizures.

The sample holds one count of this clone. The chain joins TRBV4-1 to TRBJ2-7, with 10 nucleotides matching TRBD1. CDR3 size: 13 residues. CDR1 and CDR2 (germline): MGHRA, YSYEKL. V dropped 4 bases and J dropped 3; count of bases not matched to a gene: 0. The CDR3 region has the DNA TGCGCCAGCAGCCGGGACAGGGGCTACGAGCAGTACTTC. It translates to CASSRDRGYEQYF.

The CDR3 bases are TGTGCCAGCAGTGCAACGGGACTAGCGGGAGGCGTATCCTACGAGCAGTACTTC. It yields the protein CASSATGLAGGVSYEQYF. The chain couples TRBV27 to TRBJ2-7; 15 bases align to TRBD2. The V gene's germline CDR1 is MNHEY and CDR2 SMNVEV (reference sequence). Germline trimming cut 5 bases from V and 1 base from J; bases unmatched to any gene: 9. The CDR3 runs to 18 residues.

In DNA, the CDR3 is TGTGCCAGCAGTCCCGGGACTAGCGGGGGGGCAAGTAATGAGCAGTTCTTC. It codes for CASSPGTSGGASNEQFF. The chain joins TRBV6-6 to TRBJ2-1; 16 nucleotides agree with TRBD2. The CDR3 has 17 amino acids. Germline assignment: CDR1 MNHNY and CDR2 SVGAGI (reference sequence). With 5 bases clipped from V and 7 bases from J, the junction kept 8 bases outside the gene matches.

The chain recombines TRBV27 with TRBJ1-1; 10 bases agree with TRBD1. There are 15 residues in the CDR3. Unmatched junction bases numbered 10, after V lost 8 bases and J lost 4 bases. Germline assignment: CDR1 MNHEY and CDR2 SMNVEV (reference sequence). The CDR3 coding sequence is TGTGCCAGCTGGACAGGGGGTAACGTGTTCACTGAAGCTTTCTTT. Amino acid sequence: CASWTGGNVFTEAFF.

The sample holds one count of this clone. V is TRBV4-1 and J is TRBJ2-6, with D perhaps TRBD2 (5 bases). CDR1 and CDR2 (germline): MGHRA, YSYEKL. Trimming removed 0 bases from V and 2 bases from J, with 8 bases in between. The CDR3 length is 16 residues. The CDR3 DNA reads as TGCGCCAGCAGCCAAGAACGGGGAACTGGGGCCAACGTCCTGACTTTC. This encodes CASSQERGTGANVLTF.

The rearrangement uses TRBV28 and TRBJ1-5; D gene uncertain. This CDR3 contains 12 residues. The V end was cut by 5 bases, the J end by 3 bases, with 5 bases between. Germline lookup yields CDR1 MDHEN and CDR2 SYDVKM. CDR3 DNA: TGTGCCAGCAGTCGATACAATCAGCCCCAGCATTTT. It encodes CASSRYNQPQHF. Full variable domain (rest looked up from reference TRBV28 and TRBJ1-5): DVKVTQSSRYLVKRTGEKVFLECVQDMDHENMFWYRQDPGLGLRLIYFSYDVKMKEKGDIPEGYSVSREKKERFSLILESASTNQTSMYLCASSRYNQPQHFGDGTRLSIL.

The V and J genes are TRBV6-5 and TRBJ2-7; D gene uncertain. The CDR3 covers 15 residues. CDR1 is MNHEY and CDR2 is SVGAGI in the germline V gene. V lost 5 bases and J 0 bases, leaving 14 bases between the germline ends. Written as DNA, the CDR3 is TGTGCCAGCAGTCCCCTGGGTGCCGGCTCCTACGAGCAGTACTTC. Its protein is CASSPLGAGSYEQYF.

The rearrangement links TRBV11-3 to TRBJ2-2; no clear D gene. The V end lost 1 base, the J end lost 8 bases, and 2 bases lay between the germline ends. CDR1 is SGHNT, CDR2 YENEEA, per germline. CDR3 size: 11 residues. The CDR3 spells CASSLVGELFF. Here the CDR3 DNA reads TGTGCCAGCAGCTTAGTTGGGGAGCTGTTTTTT.

The chain couples TRBV4-1 to TRBJ2-2; D possibly corresponds to TRBD1 (5 bases). V gave up 1 base and J gave up 1 base, with 10 bases separating them. The CDR3 is 16 amino acids. Looked up from germline, CDR1 is MGHRA and CDR2 is YSYEKL. The CDR3 sequence is CASSQALGQNTGELFF. The CDR3 DNA follows: TGCGCCAGCAGCCAAGCTCTTGGACAGAACACCGGGGAGCTGTTTTTT.

The chain links TRBV6-5 to TRBJ1-5, with D unclear. V lost 6 bases and J lost 4, with 13 bases in between. The CDR3 is 14 residues long. Per the germline V gene, CDR1 is MNHEY and CDR2 is SVGAGI. The CDR3 DNA is TGTGCCAGCAGGGTGGAGTTTACTAATCAGCCCCAGCATTTT. Amino acid sequence: CASRVEFTNQPQHF.

The CDR3 DNA reads as TGCAGCGTTGAGGGGCCAGGGATTTATTTCCCAGTGGATACGCAGTATTTT. As protein: CSVEGPGIYFPVDTQYF. This chain connects TRBV29-1 to TRBJ2-3, with a tentative D call TRBD1 (5 bases). The V end was cut by 3 bases, the J end by 6 bases, with 25 bases between. Germline loops: CDR1 SQVTM, CDR2 ANQGSEA. The length of the CDR3 is 17 residues.

V and J are TRBV28 and TRBJ2-3; TRBD2 matches 8 bases. The germline V gene has CDR1 MDHEN and CDR2 SYDVKM. CDR3 length equals 13 residues. With V trimmed by 5 bases and J by 6 bases, 4 bases remained unmatched. CDR3 amino acids: CASSPTSEDTQYF. The CDR3 nucleotides read TGTGCCAGCAGTCCGACTAGCGAGGATACGCAGTATTTT.

The CDR3 sequence: CASSLSQGRTHYGYTF. In nucleotides, the CDR3 is TGTGCCAGCAGCTTGAGTCAGGGAAGGACTCACTATGGCTACACCTTC. The chain uses TRBV5-6 and TRBJ1-2; D perhaps matches TRBD1 (5 bases). Germline values: CDR1 SGHDT, CDR2 YYEEEE. The V end was cut by 1 base, the J end by 3 bases, with 16 bases between. CDR3 length: 16 residues.

The chain couples TRBV12-3 or TRBV12-4 to TRBJ1-4; D is unclear. Trimming left V 7 bases short and J 6 bases short, with 9 bases between. This CDR3 contains 12 residues. The CDR3 sequence: CASKGPYEKLFF. CDR3 sequence (DNA): TGTGCCAGCAAAGGACCTTATGAAAAACTGTTTTTT.

The chain employs TRBV19 and TRBJ1-2; unclear D gene. Germline V CDR1 and CDR2: LNHDA, SQIVND (reference sequence). V dropped 3 bases and J dropped 5 bases, with 10 bases sitting between them. The CDR3 sequence is 13 residues long. CDR3 DNA: TGTGCCAGTAGTATCTTGTCGCAGTATGGCTACACCTTC. Translating gives CASSILSQYGYTF.

The gene calls are TRBV6-5 and TRBJ1-5; D gene uncertain. There are 12 residues in the CDR3. Germline CDR1 MNHEY, CDR2 SVGAGI. V was trimmed by 0 bases and J by 8 bases, leaving 5 bases between them. The CDR3 here is CASSYSGEPQHF. In DNA form, the CDR3 reads TGTGCCAGCAGTTACTCCGGAGAGCCCCAGCATTTT.

This clone has a single count. Here the CDR3 reads CASSGPDSYTDTQYF. CDR3 DNA sequence: TGTGCCAGCAGCGGACCGGACAGTTACACAGATACGCAGTATTTT. This chain connects TRBV7-9 to TRBJ2-3; D is perhaps TRBD1 (6 bases). V dropped 5 bases and J dropped 2 bases, with 14 bases sitting between them. The CDR3 has 15 amino acids. Germline-derived CDR1 and CDR2 are SEHNR and FQNEAQ (reference sequence).

This chain uses TRBV7-2 with TRBJ2-2, with D unresolved. Trimming removed 2 bases at V and 1 base at J, with 5 bases between. CDR1 and CDR2 from the germline V gene are SGHTA and FQGNSA. The CDR3 has 14 amino acids. The CDR3, as DNA: TGTGCCAGCAGCTTACTGGTGAACACCGGGGAGCTGTTTTTT. Amino acids: CASSLLVNTGELFF.

The V gene is TRBV29-1, the J gene TRBJ2-7; either TRBD1 or TRBD2 may supply D (5 bases each). CDR1 SQVTM and CDR2 ANQGSEA come from the germline V gene. V was shortened by 8 bases and J by 7 bases, with 18 bases between the two germline ends. This CDR3 is built from 12 residues. For the CDR3, the DNA is TGCAGCTTTTACGGGGAAGGGGTTGAGCAGTACTTC. Amino acids: CSFYGEGVEQYF.

V is TRBV10-3 and J is TRBJ1-1; D is undetermined. V gave up 2 bases and J gave up 1 base, with 5 bases separating them. The CDR3 runs to 13 residues. CDR1 ENHRY and CDR2 SYGVKD come from the germline V gene. The CDR3 protein is CAISETANTEAFF. The CDR3 bases are TGTGCCATCAGTGAGACGGCGAACACTGAAGCTTTCTTT.

This chain uses TRBV24-1 with TRBJ2-3; a possible D gene is TRBD1 (6 bases). The germline gives CDR1 KGHDR, CDR2 SFDVKD. Trimming took 2 bases from V and 1 from J, leaving 12 bases between them. This CDR3 is built from 16 residues. CDR3 nucleotides: TGTGCCACCAGTGATTCCAGGGGAGTGGGCACAGATACGCAGTATTTT. This codes for CATSDSRGVGTDTQYF.

The DNA of the CDR3 is TGTGCCAGCAGGTTAGGGACTACCCAAGAGACCCAGTACTTC. It is translated as CASRLGTTQETQYF. The chain has TRBV6-5 and TRBJ2-5; 7 positions agree with TRBD2. Germline V gene sequence: CDR1 MNHEY, CDR2 SVGAGI. The CDR3 runs 14 residues. V lost 6 bases and J lost 1; bases outside the gene matches: 5.

V is TRBV7-2 and J is TRBJ1-3; D unclear. V was trimmed by 3 bases and J by 4 bases, leaving 25 bases between them. The germline gives CDR1 SGHTA, CDR2 FQGNSA. The CDR3 runs 19 residues. CDR3 bases: TGTGCCAGCAGCTTCACTAGGCCATACTTTGCTCCTCTGGGAAACACCATATATTTT. As protein: CASSFTRPYFAPLGNTIYF.

This CDR3 reads CASSPDRGRDEQFF. The CDR3 region has the DNA TGTGCCAGCAGCCCCGACAGGGGGAGAGATGAGCAGTTCTTC. The chain employs TRBV7-3 and TRBJ2-1, with 9 bases aligning to TRBD1. Germline-derived CDR1 and CDR2 are SGHTA and FQGTGA. CDR3 length: 14 residues. V shed 5 bases and J 8 bases; nucleotides not matched to a gene: 7.

The rearrangement links TRBV2 to TRBJ1-5; perhaps TRBD1 as D (5 bases). From germline, CDR1 is SNHLY and CDR2 FYNNEI. Deletions cut 3 bases from V and 6 bases from J, with 12 bases between. The CDR3 length is 14 residues. The CDR3, as DNA: TGTGCCAGCAGTGATCTCAGGGCGAGTCAGCCCCAGCATTTT. It translates to CASSDLRASQPQHF. The full variable domain, in which reference TRBV2 and TRBJ1-5 provide the parts outside the CDR3, is EPEVTQTPSHQVTQMGQEVILRCVPISNHLYFYWYRQILGQKVEFLVSFYNNEISEKSEIFDDQFSVERPDGSNFTLKIRSTKLEDSAMYFCASSDLRASQPQHFGDGTRLSIL.

The chain's CDR3 is CASSEVFGTGISYEQYF. Here the CDR3 DNA reads TGTGCCAGCAGTGAAGTTTTTGGGACAGGGATATCCTACGAGCAGTACTTC. J is TRBJ2-7 and V is TRBV6-1; TRBD1 aligns across 9 bases. The CDR3 has 17 amino acids. Trimming removed 1 base from V and 1 base from J; junction bases left unmatched: 8. CDR1 and CDR2 (germline): MNHNS, SASEGT.

The rearrangement links TRBV9 to TRBJ1-2; 7 nucleotides align to TRBD1. The length of the CDR3 is 18 residues. Germline V CDR1 and CDR2: SGDLS, YYNGEE. V lost 3 bases and J lost 4; bases outside the gene matches: 18. CDR3 residues: CASSGPKTSEGALYGYTF. CDR3 in DNA: TGTGCCAGCAGCGGGCCCAAAACAAGCGAGGGGGCTCTCTATGGCTACACCTTC. The full variable domain, with the rest looked up from reference TRBV9 and TRBJ1-2, is DSGVTQTPKHLITATGQRVTLRCSPRSGDLSVYWYQQSLDQGLQFLIQYYNGEERAKGNILERFSAQQFPDLHSELNLSSLELGDSALYFCASSGPKTSEGALYGYTFGSGTRLTVV.

As for this clone: Other DNA sequences in this sample translate to the same CDR3. The chain couples TRBV27 to TRBJ2-1, with D unresolved. CDR1 is MNHEY and CDR2 is SMNVEV in the germline V gene (reference sequence). Deletions cut 1 base from V and 7 bases from J, with 2 bases between. The length of the CDR3 is 11 residues. CDR3 sequence (DNA): TGTGCCAGCAGTTTATTAAATGAGCAGTTCTTC. The encoded protein is CASSLLNEQFF.

This clone came up once. The junction differs from germline at one of its ends, possibly a read error. The V and J genes are TRBV4-1 and TRBJ2-3, with 8 positions matching TRBD2. Germline CDR1 reads MGHRA; CDR2 reads YSYEKL. The CDR3 spans 16 residues. DNA for the CDR3: TGCGCCAGCAGACAAGTACGGCGGGGGGGCACAGATACGCAGTATTTT. Amino acids: CASRQVRRGGTDTQYF.